The clone carrying this TCR beta chain was seen many times. Its antigen is unknown. This CDR3 region has 15 residues. V was pared by 3 bases and J by 7 bases, with 16 bases between. Per the germline V gene, CDR1 is KGHSH and CDR2 is LQKENI. The source of the sample is a study of identical twins. Whole-study findings and limits: Excess sharing by twins proved weaker in beta out-of-frame sequences. One should note that invariant MAIT and iNKT cells could partly confound zero-insertion analyses.

A universal primer site was added by template switching, and unique molecular identifiers were carried by the cDNA. TCRdb redid the calling of the 5' RACE reads with MiXCR, one entry per CDR3 protein. Found here are approximately 680,000 distinct CDR3 sequences, about 7.6% of them singletons; the top ten hold approximately 1.5%. This sample also belongs to another study, concerning yellow fever vaccine responses in identical twins.

The specimen sequenced was PBMCs. This chain uses TRBV18 with TRBJ2-1; D is perhaps TRBD2 (6 bases). The source is a woman aged 18-35 years in good health. The CDR3 reads CASSPFEGGRNEQFF. CDR3 nucleotides: TGTGCCAGCTCACCTTTCGAGGGAGGCAGGAATGAGCAGTTCTTC.